The sequence of this T cell receptor (beta chain) was determined in a study of T cell responses to AZD1222 COVID-19 vaccine. Sequenced by immunoSEQ multiplex PCR; TCRdb stores in-frame clones only, minus some. The sample includes more than 80,000 clones, roughly 85% of them seen just once. As concerns this clone: Its matching antigen is unknown.

Points from the study as a whole: All repertoire sampling was performed exclusively after the peak T cell response. The donors showed a predominance of white British ancestry and of females, with possible underestimation of clonal diversity. Once two AZD1222 doses were given, Spike-specific TCR breadth and depth went up. It was only a handful of AZD1222 recipients who were seropositive at baseline.

This CDR3 is 15 amino acids long. CDR1 is LNHDA, CDR2 SQIVND, per germline (reference sequence). Germline trimming cut 5 bases from V and 10 bases from J; bases unmatched to any gene: 12. The TCR originated in an adult who received the AZD1222 COVID-19 vaccine. The sample consisted of peripheral blood, taken 28 days after the second AZD1222 dose. This chain uses TRBV19 with TRBJ2-1; 9 nucleotides align to TRBD1. For the CDR3, the DNA is TGTGCCAGTAGTCCTGCCGGGACAGGGCTTCGAGAGCAGTTCTTC. As protein: CASSPAGTGLREQFF.